These T cell receptor beta chains were read from a single sample in a study of lung T cells in sarcoidosis with Löfgren's syndrome. TCRdb re-analysed the reads in MiXCR, keeping a single row per CDR3 protein. This sample has about 20,000 distinct CDR3 sequences, with less than 25% found just once. The sample consisted of CD4+ T cells from PBMCs. All receptors derive from a human donor with sarcoidosis (Löfgren's syndrome or another form), or a control subject (not recorded which). CDR3s include the opening cysteine and the closing phenylalanine or tryptophan. D genes are given only for firm matches. Size is omitted from some rows. Given values are once, few, many or a class for expanded clones.

abundance,d_gene,j_gene,v_gene,CDR3aa,CDR3nt
many,.,TRBJ2-2,TRBV24-1,CAPPSFRPRGELFF,TGTGCCCCGCCTTCTTTCCGGCCCCGAGGGGAGCTGTTTTTT
many,TRBD2,TRBJ2-7,TRBV7-6,CASSPRQGLAYEQYF,TGTGCCAGCAGCCCACGCCAGGGACTAGCTTACGAGCAGTACTTC
many,.,TRBJ2-7,TRBV18,CASSPQAREQYF,TGTGCCAGCTCACCACAGGCCCGCGAGCAGTACTTC
many,.,TRBJ1-2,TRBV28,CASSEPGETYGYTF,TGTGCCAGCAGTGAGCCAGGAGAAACCTATGGCTACACCTTC
many,TRBD2,TRBJ2-5,TRBV28,CASSFPGLGRETQYF,TGTGCCAGCAGTTTCCCGGGACTAGGAAGGGAGACCCAGTACTTC
many,.,TRBJ1-2,TRBV29-1,CSVESGGGTYGYTF,TGCAGCGTTGAAAGTGGGGGGGGAACCTATGGCTACACCTTC
many,.,TRBJ2-1,TRBV12-3/TRBV12-4,CASRPGGGRVYNEQFF,TGTGCCAGCAGACCGGGGGGCGGGAGAGTCTACAATGAGCAGTTCTTC
.,.,TRBJ2-3,TRBV29-1,CSLVAGTDTQYF,TGCAGCCTCGTAGCTGGCACAGATACGCAGTATTTT
many,.,TRBJ1-2,TRBV28,CASNSPAGPVYGYTF,TGTGCCAGCAACTCTCCGGCAGGCCCCGTCTATGGCTACACCTTC
many,TRBD2,TRBJ2-7,TRBV27,CASSLLRTSGSYEQYF,TGTGCCAGCAGTTTATTAAGGACTAGCGGGAGCTACGAGCAGTACTTC
medium-sized,TRBD1,TRBJ1-3,TRBV20-1,CSAWTGVGNTIYF,TGCAGTGCGTGGACAGGGGTTGGAAACACCATATATTTT
medium-sized,.,TRBJ1-5,TRBV4-3,CASSQRRGGQPQHF,TGCGCCAGCAGCCAACGAAGGGGCGGTCAGCCCCAGCATTTT
many,TRBD1,TRBJ2-1,TRBV7-2,CASSSTGGRNEQFF,TGTGCCAGCAGCTCGACAGGGGGCCGTAATGAGCAGTTCTTC
.,.,TRBJ2-6,TRBV27,CASSWSSGADVLTF,TGTGCCAGCAGCTGGAGCTCTGGGGCCGACGTCCTGACTTTC
few,.,TRBJ1-1,TRBV5-5,CASSLSYPSGRTENTEAFF,TGTGCCAGCAGCTTGTCGTATCCTAGCGGCAGGACAGAGAACACTGAAGCTTTCTTT
many,.,TRBJ1-2,TRBV28,CASSLSEWGYDYGYTF,TGTGCCAGCAGTTTATCCGAGTGGGGGTATGACTATGGCTACACCTTC
medium-sized,.,TRBJ1-5,TRBV3-1,CASSQDGNQPQHF,TGTGCCAGCAGCCAAGACGGCAATCAGCCCCAGCATTTT
once,.,TRBJ1-1,TRBV6-1,CTSSEVDRVAFF,TGTACCAGCAGCGAAGTCGATCGGGTCGCTTTCTTT
many,.,TRBJ1-5,TRBV19,CASTPGRVNQPQHF,TGTGCCAGTACCCCAGGCAGGGTCAATCAGCCCCAGCATTTT
.,.,TRBJ2-3,TRBV6-5,CASSYNSGRGADTQYF,TGTGCCAGCAGTTACAATTCGGGCAGGGGAGCAGATACGCAGTATTTT
many,.,TRBJ1-1,TRBV2,CASSGPSKNTEAFF,TGTGCCAGCAGTGGGCCCAGTAAGAACACTGAAGCTTTCTTT
many,.,TRBJ1-1,TRBV5-1,CASSLPPTEAFF,TGCGCCAGCAGCTTGCCCCCCACTGAAGCTTTCTTT
.,.,TRBJ1-1,TRBV27,CASSFQVGTEASF,TGTGCCAGCAGTTTTCAGGTTGGGACTGAAGCTTCCTTT
many,.,TRBJ1-5,TRBV7-9,CASSLALRLSNQPQHF,TGTGCCAGCAGCTTAGCGCTAAGGTTGAGCAATCAGCCCCAGCATTTT
many,.,TRBJ2-1,TRBV24-1,CATSVNPYNEQFF,TGTGCCACCAGTGTAAATCCCTACAATGAGCAGTTCTTC
many,TRBD1,TRBJ2-3,TRBV5-1,CASSPRGGDFLPSTDTQYF,TGCGCCAGCAGCCCCCGAGGGGGCGACTTTTTACCTAGCACAGATACGCAGTATTTT
few,.,TRBJ2-7,TRBV2,CASSAEGVFSYEQYF,TGTGCCAGCAGTGCGGAAGGGGTCTTCTCCTACGAGCAGTACTTC
many,TRBD2,TRBJ2-1,TRBV7-2,CASSLAPTERGRQFF,TGTGCCAGCAGCTTAGCGCCCACTGAGCGGGGGAGGCAGTTCTTC
medium-sized,TRBD1,TRBJ2-5,TRBV6-1,CASSEVGQGAETQYF,TGTGCCAGCAGTGAAGTCGGACAGGGGGCGGAGACCCAGTACTTC
many,.,TRBJ2-3,TRBV29-1,CSALDEGYTDTQYF,TGCAGCGCCCTGGATGAGGGATACACAGATACGCAGTATTTT
many,.,TRBJ1-4,TRBV7-9,CASSLVEGEKLFF,TGTGCCAGCAGCTTAGTTGAGGGTGAAAAACTGTTTTTT
medium-sized,.,TRBJ1-5,TRBV6-2/TRBV6-3,CASSYAGDQPQHF,TGTGCCAGCAGTTACGCGGGCGATCAGCCCCAGCATTTT
many,.,TRBJ1-2,TRBV28,CASNNRSLNYGYTF,TGTGCCAGCAATAACAGGAGTCTTAACTATGGCTACACCTTC
.,.,TRBJ2-3,TRBV6-1,CASSNPGSPNTDTQNF,TGTGCCAGCAGTAACCCAGGGAGTCCTAACACAGATACGCAGAATTTT
.,.,TRBJ1-5,TRBV20-1,CSAPRGGSSQLQHF,TGCAGTGCTCCTCGTGGGGGGAGCAGTCAGCTCCAGCATTTT
many,TRBD1,TRBJ1-2,TRBV12-3/TRBV12-4,CASRGTGENYGYTF,TGTGCCAGCAGGGGGACAGGGGAAAACTATGGCTACACCTTC
many,.,TRBJ2-5,TRBV12-3/TRBV12-4,CASSPPQDQETQYF,TGTGCCAGCAGTCCCCCCCAAGACCAAGAGACCCAGTACTTC
many,TRBD2,TRBJ2-1,TRBV24-1,CATSDFRTSGYNEQFF,TGTGCCACCAGTGATTTCAGGACTAGCGGCTACAATGAGCAGTTCTTC
.,.,TRBJ1-5,TRBV2,CVSSGMAGNQPQHF,TGTGTCAGCAGTGGGATGGCCGGGAATCAGCCCCAACATTTT
.,.,TRBJ2-7,TRBV13,CASSMTGYEQHF,TGTGCCAGCAGCATGACAGGTTACGAGCAGCACTTC
medium-sized,.,TRBJ2-5,TRBV6-1,CASSPGAGQETQYF,TGTGCCAGCAGTCCCGGGGCAGGACAAGAGACCCAGTACTTC
medium-sized,.,TRBJ2-7,TRBV27,CASSLGGTSFTGPYEQYF,TGTGCCAGCAGCTTAGGCGGGACATCATTCACGGGACCTTACGAGCAGTACTTC
many,TRBD2,TRBJ2-1,TRBV27,CASTPGLAGAYNEQFF,TGTGCCAGCACGCCGGGACTAGCGGGAGCGTACAATGAGCAGTTCTTC
.,.,TRBJ1-4,TRBV11-2,CASSLEAPGAANEKLFF,TGTGCCAGCAGCTTAGAAGCCCCGGGGGCAGCTAATGAAAAACTGTTTTTT
many,TRBD2,TRBJ2-3,TRBV5-1,CASSFTLAGATTDTQYF,TGCGCCAGCAGTTTTACACTAGCGGGGGCGACCACAGATACGCAGTATTTT
medium-sized,.,TRBJ2-7,TRBV28,CASSTTGPYEQYF,TGTGCCAGCAGTACTACAGGGCCCTACGAGCAGTACTTC
many,.,TRBJ2-1,TRBV18,CASSPERVHNEQFF,TGTGCCAGCTCACCAGAGCGCGTCCACAATGAGCAGTTCTTC
.,.,TRBJ2-7,TRBV18,CASSPWVLARDETYEQYF,TGTGCCAGCTCACCATGGGTCCTCGCCCGGGATGAAACCTACGAGCAGTACTTC
many,.,TRBJ2-7,TRBV5-4,CASSLERGGTYEQYF,TGTGCCAGCAGCTTGGAAAGGGGAGGTACCTACGAGCAGTACTTC
.,.,TRBJ1-6,TRBV20-1,CSTSQRGYSPPHF,TGCAGTACTAGTCAACGGGGATATTCACCCCCCCACTTT
many,TRBD1,TRBJ2-7,TRBV5-1,CASSTGQGGSYEQYF,TGCGCCAGCAGCACGGGACAGGGAGGCTCCTACGAGCAGTACTTC
many,TRBD2,TRBJ2-5,TRBV25-1,CASSNPGLAIQETQYF,TGTGCCAGCAGTAATCCGGGACTAGCGATCCAAGAGACCCAGTACTTC
.,.,TRBJ2-6,TRBV6-2/TRBV6-3,CASSHQVGAGLSGANVLTF,TGTGCCAGCAGTCATCAGGTGGGAGCAGGCCTATCCGGGGCCAACGTCCTGACTTTC
.,.,TRBJ2-7,TRBV29-1,CSVDSGGTYEQYF,TGCAGCGTTGATAGCGGCGGTACCTACGAGCAGTACTTC
medium-sized,.,TRBJ2-3,TRBV28,CASSFPGTSTDTQYF,TGTGCCAGCAGTTTCCCCGGGACTTCCACAGATACGCAGTATTTT
many,.,TRBJ2-3,TRBV5-4,CASSLGNAGSTDTQYF,TGTGCCAGCAGCCTGGGGAATGCGGGAAGCACAGATACGCAGTATTTT
many,.,TRBJ1-1,TRBV4-2,CASSQDAGRPTEAFF,TGTGCCAGCAGCCAAGATGCGGGACGGCCCACTGAAGCTTTCTTT
.,.,TRBJ2-7,TRBV19,CASSRENSYEQYF,TGTGCCAGTAGCCGGGAGAACTCCTACGAGCAGTACTTC
many,.,TRBJ1-2,TRBV28,CASRGGYGYTF,TGTGCCAGCAGAGGAGGGTATGGCTACACCTTC
many,TRBD2,TRBJ2-5,TRBV28,CASSPPGWEGQETQYF,TGTGCCAGCAGTCCCCCTGGCTGGGAGGGGCAAGAGACCCAGTACTTC